Following are 16 T cell receptor beta chains from one sample sequenced in a study of cytomegalovirus exposure and HLA in healthy donors. The PCR made use of 60 Vbeta and 13 Jbeta primers. Repertoires were generated with immunoSEQ multiplex PCR, while TCRdb's copy carries only in-frame clones and drops some. The table has roughly 200,000 clones, about nine tenths seen once. The sequencing input was PBMCs. The receptors were gathered from a boy between 2 and 10 years old in good health and CMV-seronegative.

CDR3: CASSLVGGRSDYEQYF. CDR3 nucleotides: TGCGCCAGCAGCTTAGTTGGCGGGAGGTCTGATTACGAGCAGTACTTC. V and J are TRBV5-1 and TRBJ2-7, with 8 bases that match TRBD2. Trimming removed 2 bases from V and 4 bases from J; junction bases left unmatched: 11. The CDR3 totals 16 residues. The germline V gene has CDR1 SGHRS and CDR2 YFSETQ.

This chain joins TRBV5-1 and TRBJ1-1, with D maybe TRBD1 (6 bases). The CDR3 is 14 amino acids. V was cut by 1 base and J by 4 bases, with 11 bases left in between. Germline CDR1 SGHRS, CDR2 YFSETQ. The CDR3 region is CASSLKGVGTEAFF. DNA for the CDR3: TGCGCCAGCAGCTTGAAGGGGGTAGGCACTGAAGCTTTCTTT. Drawing the rest from reference TRBV5-1 and TRBJ1-1, the complete variable domain is KAGVTQTPRYLIKTRGQQVTLSCSPISGHRSVSWYQQTPGQGLQFLFEYFSETQRNKGNFPGRFSGRQFSNSRSEMNVSTLELGDSALYLCASSLKGVGTEAFFGQGTRLTVV.

This rearrangement joins TRBV5-1 to TRBJ2-5; D may be TRBD2 (5 bases). The J call may not be correct, given that the DNA end is closer to TRBJ2-7. CDR1 is SGHRS and CDR2 is YFSETQ in the germline V gene. This CDR3 spans 15 amino acids. The CDR3 DNA is TGCGCCAGCAGCCCCACGCCGGGGATCTCCTACGAGCAGTACTTC. Translating gives CASSPTPGISYEQYF.

The rearrangement joins TRBV9 to TRBJ2-2, with 8 bases fitting TRBD1. The V gene end was trimmed by 0 bases and the J gene end by 6 bases; junction bases not matched to a gene: 1. The CDR3 covers 14 residues. Looked up from germline, CDR1 is SGDLS and CDR2 is YYNGEE. The CDR3 spells CASSVAQGAGELFF. The DNA of the CDR3 is TGTGCCAGCAGCGTAGCACAGGGGGCCGGGGAGCTGTTTTTT.

In nucleotides, the CDR3 is TGTGCCATCAGTGACCCGCACAAATCCACGGGATACTCTGAAGCTTTCTTT. Amino acids: CAISDPHKSTGYSEAFF. The V and J genes are TRBV10-3 and TRBJ1-1; D uncertain. Germline values: CDR1 ENHRY, CDR2 SYGVKD. The CDR3 runs 17 residues. The ends were cut back, 3 bases at V and 6 bases at J, with 23 bases in the middle.

In this sample, this clone turned up once. The chain recombines TRBV7-6 with TRBJ2-5; D is perhaps TRBD1 (5 bases). Trimming left V 8 bases short and J 2 bases short, with 12 bases between. This CDR3 contains 13 residues. Germline V gene lookup returns CDR1 SGHVS and CDR2 FNYEAQ. The CDR3 bases are TGTGCCAGCGCAGGGCGGATTCAAGAGACCCAGTACTTC. This gives the protein CASAGRIQETQYF. The full variable domain, with the rest looked up from reference TRBV7-6 and TRBJ2-5, is GAGVSQSPRYKVTKRGQDVALRCDPISGHVSLYWYRQALGQGPEFLTYFNYEAQQDKSGLPNDRFSAERPEGSISTLTIQRTEQRDSAMYRCASAGRIQETQYFGPGTRLLVL.

The CDR3 nucleotides read TGTGCCAGCGGCGGGGGGCCGTCAGGATTAGAGACCCAGTACTTC. Encoded protein: CASGGGPSGLETQYF. This sequence joins TRBV5-4 and TRBJ2-5; TRBD2 matches at 8 bases. With 7 bases clipped from V and 4 bases from J, the junction kept 12 bases outside the gene matches. Germline V CDR1 and CDR2: SGHNT, YYREEE (reference sequence). The length of the CDR3 is 15 residues.

This chain joins TRBV28 and TRBJ2-7, with D possibly matching TRBD1 (5 bases). Germline V gene lookup returns CDR1 MDHEN and CDR2 SYDVKM. CDR3 length equals 13 residues. The germline V and J ends were trimmed by 7 bases and 3 bases, with 13 bases remaining between them. CDR3 sequence reads: CASKASGIYEQYF. Written as DNA, the CDR3 is TGTGCCAGCAAGGCTTCAGGGATCTACGAGCAGTACTTC.

The chain carries TRBV19 and TRBJ1-1; no clear D. The CDR3 is 18 residues long. The ends were cut back, 1 base at V and 2 bases at J, with 20 bases in the middle. CDR1 and CDR2 (germline): LNHDA, SQIVND (reference sequence). The CDR3 region has the DNA TGTGCCAGTAGTATAGGGACGGGAACCCCCGCGCCCAACACTGAAGCTTTCTTT. This translates into CASSIGTGTPAPNTEAFF. The whole variable domain, remainder taken from reference TRBV19 and TRBJ1-1, is DGGITQSPKYLFRKEGQNVTLSCEQNLNHDAMYWYRQDPGQGLRLIYYSQIVNDFQKGDIAEGYSVSREKKESFPLTVTSAQKNPTAFYLCASSIGTGTPAPNTEAFFGQGTRLTVV.

The rearrangement uses TRBV28 and TRBJ2-7, with 7 bases identical to TRBD2. CDR1 and CDR2 (germline): MDHEN, SYDVKM. CDR3 length: 12 amino acids. Trimming removed 4 bases from V and 4 bases from J; junction bases left unmatched: 1. This CDR3 reads CASSSGLYEQYF. Written as DNA, the CDR3 is TGTGCCAGCAGTTCGGGACTATACGAGCAGTACTTC.

The V call is TRBV4-1, the J call TRBJ2-2, with D possibly matching TRBD2 (7 bases). Trimming removed 0 bases from V and 7 bases from J, with 18 bases in between. The CDR3 is 17 amino acids. The germline V gene encodes CDR1 MGHRA and CDR2 YSYEKL. CDR3 bases: TGCGCCAGCAGCCAAGATGCGGGGGCAGCTATGAGCGGGGAGCTGTTTTTT. Its translation: CASSQDAGAAMSGELFF.

As concerns this clone: Other DNA variants within this sample encode the same CDR3. The V gene is TRBV28, the J gene TRBJ2-7; D may be TRBD1 (5 bases). The V end lost 6 bases, the J end lost 2 bases, and 14 bases lay between the germline ends. Germline V gene lookup returns CDR1 MDHEN and CDR2 SYDVKM. This CDR3 is 14 amino acids long. The CDR3 is CASRGREYPYEQYF. CDR3 bases: TGTGCCAGCAGGGGCAGGGAATATCCCTACGAGCAGTACTTC.

The rearrangement uses TRBV30 and TRBJ2-7; 7 positions agree with TRBD1. CDR3 length: 13 amino acids. V trimming: 0 bases; J trimming: 4 bases; junction bases outside the gene matches: 3. Germline assignment: CDR1 GTSNPN and CDR2 SVGIG (reference sequence). The chain's CDR3 is CAWSVGTEYEQYF. The CDR3, as DNA: TGTGCCTGGAGTGTTGGGACAGAGTACGAGCAGTACTTC.

The chain uses TRBV27 and TRBJ1-4, with 8 bases fitting TRBD1. The CDR3 extends over 15 amino acids. The trim removed 5 bases at V and 4 bases at J, leaving 6 bases unmatched. From germline, CDR1 is MNHEY and CDR2 SMNVEV (reference sequence). CDR3 in amino acids: CASSQRTGNNEKLFF. The CDR3 DNA reads TGTGCCAGCAGTCAACGGACAGGGAATAATGAAAAACTGTTTTTT.

The chain couples TRBV6-6 to TRBJ2-7, with 10 bases identical to TRBD1. Germline loops: CDR1 MNHNY, CDR2 SVGAGI (reference sequence). J lost 6 bases, V lost 5 bases, and 7 bases had no gene match. The CDR3 runs to 14 residues. The chain's CDR3 is CASSGRTGGSEQYF. As DNA, the CDR3 is TGTGCCAGCAGTGGCCGGACAGGGGGGAGCGAGCAGTACTTC.

The rearrangement joins TRBV7-7 to TRBJ2-7; D possibly corresponds to TRBD1 (5 bases). With 3 bases removed from V and 3 bases from J, the gap between germline ends came to 9 bases. Germline CDR1 reads SSHAT; CDR2 reads FNYEAQ (reference sequence). This CDR3 is built from 13 residues. CDR3 region: CASSFRQGYEQYF. The CDR3 bases are TGTGCCAGCAGCTTTCGGCAGGGCTACGAGCAGTACTTC.